The sequence of this T cell receptor (beta chain) was determined in a study of blood T cell repertoires in COVID-19 (dated by TCRdb to 2019 to 2021). About the investigation overall: Collaborator samples came from the United States, Italy and Spain and covered acute and convalescent phases of COVID-19. The material from the prospective study consisted of cDNA or gDNA derived from T cells, B-cell-depleted T cells, or PBMCs. The dataset comprised deeply sampled blood TCRbeta repertoires from subjects exposed to, actively infected with, or recovered from COVID-19. A freely available public database, intended as a resource for researchers studying the immune response to SARS-CoV-2, is where the repertoires were released. The samples were drawn from the first 160 participants of the ongoing ImmuneRACE study and from 1,200 or so subjects provided by 6 global collaborators. Nearly every sample came with metadata listing a de-identified subject ID, COVID-19 status, age in years and sex. Where available, HLA class I and class II types were taken from metadata supplied by the sample provider and were not determined by assay-based typing.

TCRbeta CDR3 regions were amplified from genomic DNA by means of the immunoSEQ Assay, a bias-controlled multiplex PCR. The study's processing was this. Within the assay, amplification of reference gene primers was used to estimate how many nucleated cells each sample contained. To quantify the absolute abundance of each unique TCRbeta CDR3 rearrangement, sequence reads were collapsed and filtered. For each sample, productive Simpson clonality was calculated as the square root of Simpson's diversity index over productive rearrangements. TCRdb holds this immuneACCESS table with in-frame rearrangements only. Some clones are missing; in checked studies, unresolved V genes explain under half, and the rest has no known cause. The DNA was the basis for D and trimming; V, J and clone size are from that table. The sample table records about 410,000 clones; about 91% of these occur just once. Less than 2% of the sample belongs to the ten largest clones.

Comment on this clone: Its target antigen remains unknown. No much larger clone exists at a distance of one base, and base qualities are not known. Additional DNA sequences in this sample encode the identical CDR3.

One collaborating source in Seattle enrolled patients during active infection and followed them longitudinally through the course of disease. Whole blood was collected in K2EDTA tubes by collaborating institutions according to the institutions' own protocols. For TCRbeta analysis, collaborators shipped samples in one of three forms: frozen whole blood, isolated PBMCs, or DNA extracted from either of those sample types. V lost 0 bases and J lost 4 bases; the stretch between them is 6 bases long. The CDR3 contains 13 residues, cysteine and phenylalanine counted. Only CDR3 DNA remains: 39 bases, in frame from the first base. What the research found in general, with its limitations: The quantity of clinical and demographic metadata differed by source and by participant and was supplied without curation.

This receptor was taken from a woman in her 40s with COVID-19, enrolled during active disease. This sequence uses TRBV12-3 or TRBV12-4 and TRBJ1-2; confidence is insufficient to name the D gene. The source material was peripheral blood. The DNA sequence is as follows: TGTGCCAGCAGTTTAGCACGGAGCTATGGCTACACCTTC. The resulting protein is CASSLARSYGYTF.